This is a list of T cell receptor beta chains from one sample in a study of early T cells in non-severe SARS-CoV-2 infection. TCRdb reprocessed the 5' RACE reads via MiXCR and lists one record per CDR3 protein. The sample lists about 84,000 distinct CDR3 sequences, around 10% occurring once. The sequenced sample was whole blood. The receptors derive from an adult who was a healthcare worker with PCR-confirmed SARS-CoV-2 infection or an uninfected control (not recorded which). The CDR3 runs from the conserved cysteine through the conserved F or W. A D gene is named only where the DNA matches it firmly. Expanded clones get a size class; other rows say once, few or many, or leave the size out.

d_call: TRBD2; j_call: TRBJ2-2; v_call: TRBV29-1; clone_size: many; cdr3_aa: CSVGSGSGANTGELFF; cdr3_nt: TGCAGCGTTGGTAGCGGGAGCGGAGCGAACACCGGGGAGCTGTTTTTT
d_call: NA; j_call: TRBJ1-1; v_call: TRBV6-5; clone_size: many; cdr3_aa: CASSRFIGVLNTEAFF; cdr3_nt: TGTGCCAGCAGCCGTTTTATCGGGGTCTTAAACACTGAAGCTTTCTTT
d_call: NA; j_call: TRBJ2-3; v_call: TRBV7-9; clone_size: few; cdr3_aa: CASSADSTDTQYF; cdr3_nt: TGTGCCAGCAGCGCCGACAGCACAGATACGCAGTATTTT
d_call: TRBD1; j_call: TRBJ2-2; v_call: TRBV12-5; clone_size: few; cdr3_aa: CASGFRDRGLTGELFF; cdr3_nt: TGTGCTAGTGGTTTCCGGGACAGGGGGCTCACCGGGGAGCTGTTTTTT
d_call: NA; j_call: TRBJ1-5; v_call: TRBV12-3/TRBV12-4; clone_size: few; cdr3_aa: CASSLGGSAENQPQHF; cdr3_nt: TGTGCCAGCAGTTTGGGGGGGTCGGCCGAGAATCAGCCCCAGCATTTT
d_call: NA; j_call: TRBJ2-7; v_call: TRBV30; clone_size: few; cdr3_aa: CAWSARGPLLSYEQYF; cdr3_nt: TGTGCCTGGAGTGCCCGGGGCCCTCTACTTTCCTACGAGCAGTACTTC
d_call: NA; j_call: TRBJ1-1; v_call: TRBV6-6; clone_size: NA; cdr3_aa: CASSPSPPGLHLGAFF; cdr3_nt: TGTGCCAGCAGTCCCTCCCCCCCGGGACTCCACCTGGGGGCTTTCTTT
d_call: NA; j_call: TRBJ2-1; v_call: TRBV6-5; clone_size: NA; cdr3_aa: CASSYSGTASYNEQFF; cdr3_nt: TGTGCCAGCAGTTACTCGGGGACTGCTTCCTACAATGAGCAGTTCTTC
d_call: NA; j_call: TRBJ2-2; v_call: TRBV5-4; clone_size: NA; cdr3_aa: CASSPRDWEVTGELFF; cdr3_nt: TGTGCCAGCAGCCCCCGGGATTGGGAGGTCACCGGGGAGCTGTTTTTT
d_call: NA; j_call: TRBJ2-4; v_call: TRBV6-6; clone_size: many; cdr3_aa: CASSYSGCRSIQYF; cdr3_nt: TGTGCCAGCAGTTACTCGGGTTGTAGAAGCATTCAGTACTTC
d_call: NA; j_call: TRBJ1-6; v_call: TRBV7-2; clone_size: few; cdr3_aa: CASSTRQNTPLHF; cdr3_nt: TGTGCCAGCAGCACTCGACAGAATACACCCCTCCACTTT
d_call: TRBD1; j_call: TRBJ1-5; v_call: TRBV12-3/TRBV12-4; clone_size: many; cdr3_aa: CASSPGQGHQPQHF; cdr3_nt: TGTGCCAGCAGTCCGGGACAGGGTCATCAGCCCCAGCATTTT
d_call: TRBD1; j_call: TRBJ1-4; v_call: TRBV13; clone_size: many; cdr3_aa: CASSQGTGDNEKLFF; cdr3_nt: TGTGCCAGCAGCCAAGGGACAGGAGATAATGAAAAACTGTTTTTT
d_call: NA; j_call: TRBJ2-3; v_call: TRBV6-5; clone_size: many; cdr3_aa: CASSHTDTQYF; cdr3_nt: TGTGCCAGCAGTCACACAGATACGCAGTATTTT
d_call: TRBD1; j_call: TRBJ2-7; v_call: TRBV6-2/TRBV6-3; clone_size: NA; cdr3_aa: CASRQGSGTGNSEQYF; cdr3_nt: TGTGCCAGCAGACAGGGATCCGGGACAGGGAACTCGGAGCAGTACTTC
d_call: NA; j_call: TRBJ2-3; v_call: TRBV6-2/TRBV6-3; clone_size: few; cdr3_aa: CASKPFSGPDTQYF; cdr3_nt: TGTGCCAGCAAACCATTTAGCGGCCCGGATACGCAGTATTTT
d_call: NA; j_call: TRBJ1-4; v_call: TRBV7-6; clone_size: few; cdr3_aa: CASSPIRRELNEKLFF; cdr3_nt: TGTGCCAGCAGCCCCATTCGGAGAGAGCTTAATGAAAAACTGTTTTTT
d_call: TRBD2; j_call: TRBJ2-3; v_call: TRBV7-9; clone_size: many; cdr3_aa: CASSQGGAGGPGFTYTQYF; cdr3_nt: TGTGCCAGCAGCCAAGGGGGCGCGGGGGGGCCAGGATTCACATATACGCAGTATTTT
d_call: TRBD2; j_call: TRBJ2-7; v_call: TRBV19; clone_size: many; cdr3_aa: CASSTSRGRGTYEQYF; cdr3_nt: TGTGCCAGTAGTACCTCCCGGGGGAGGGGCACCTACGAGCAGTACTTC
d_call: TRBD1; j_call: TRBJ1-2; v_call: TRBV10-3; clone_size: many; cdr3_aa: CAIRDPRDRGDGYTF; cdr3_nt: TGTGCCATCAGGGACCCCCGGGACAGGGGGGATGGCTACACCTTC
d_call: NA; j_call: TRBJ2-6; v_call: TRBV28; clone_size: NA; cdr3_aa: CASFRAYGVLTF; cdr3_nt: TGTGCCAGCTTCCGTGCTTACGGCGTCCTGACTTTC
d_call: NA; j_call: TRBJ2-1; v_call: TRBV11-2; clone_size: many; cdr3_aa: CASSLWEPSKEQFF; cdr3_nt: TGTGCCAGCAGCTTATGGGAGCCTAGCAAAGAGCAGTTCTTC
d_call: NA; j_call: TRBJ1-5; v_call: TRBV7-8; clone_size: few; cdr3_aa: CASSFKGNQPQHF; cdr3_nt: TGTGCCAGCAGCTTTAAGGGCAATCAGCCCCAGCATTTT
d_call: TRBD2; j_call: TRBJ2-1; v_call: TRBV6-5; clone_size: NA; cdr3_aa: CASSYSRAGVTQFF; cdr3_nt: TGTGCCAGCAGTTACTCGCGTGCGGGAGTCACGCAGTTCTTC
d_call: NA; j_call: TRBJ2-1; v_call: TRBV5-1; clone_size: many; cdr3_aa: CASSPGQQDEQFF; cdr3_nt: TGCGCCAGCAGCCCCGGACAGCAAGATGAGCAGTTCTTC
d_call: NA; j_call: TRBJ2-6; v_call: TRBV7-9; clone_size: many; cdr3_aa: CASSFAGANVLTF; cdr3_nt: TGTGCCAGCAGCTTTGCTGGGGCCAACGTCCTGACTTTC
d_call: TRBD1; j_call: TRBJ1-1; v_call: TRBV13; clone_size: medium-sized; cdr3_aa: CASSLGQVEAFF; cdr3_nt: TGTGCCAGCAGCCTGGGACAGGTTGAAGCTTTCTTT
d_call: TRBD2; j_call: TRBJ2-7; v_call: TRBV6-5; clone_size: many; cdr3_aa: CASSYLGTTSYEQYF; cdr3_nt: TGTGCCAGCAGTTACTTGGGGACTACTTCCTACGAGCAGTACTTC
d_call: NA; j_call: TRBJ2-2; v_call: TRBV30; clone_size: many; cdr3_aa: CAWSVGSGELFF; cdr3_nt: TGTGCCTGGAGTGTAGGGTCCGGGGAGCTGTTTTTT
d_call: TRBD1; j_call: TRBJ2-2; v_call: TRBV12-3/TRBV12-4; clone_size: NA; cdr3_aa: CASSRAGGSGELFF; cdr3_nt: TGTGCCAGCAGTCGGGCAGGGGGCTCCGGGGAGCTGTTTTTT
d_call: TRBD1; j_call: TRBJ2-2; v_call: TRBV27; clone_size: few; cdr3_aa: CASSRKGQGKNTGELFF; cdr3_nt: TGTGCCAGCAGTCGCAAAGGACAGGGGAAGAACACCGGGGAGCTGTTTTTT
d_call: NA; j_call: TRBJ2-5; v_call: TRBV7-3; clone_size: many; cdr3_aa: CASSLKGTQYF; cdr3_nt: TGTGCCAGCAGCTTAAAAGGGACCCAGTACTTC
d_call: NA; j_call: TRBJ2-1; v_call: TRBV3-1; clone_size: few; cdr3_aa: CASSQYGGINEQFF; cdr3_nt: TGTGCCAGCAGCCAGTATGGGGGGATAAATGAGCAGTTCTTC
d_call: NA; j_call: TRBJ2-1; v_call: TRBV7-2; clone_size: many; cdr3_aa: CASSLAYGSYNEQFF; cdr3_nt: TGTGCCAGCAGCTTAGCGTACGGCTCCTACAATGAGCAGTTCTTC
d_call: NA; j_call: TRBJ2-7; v_call: TRBV20-1; clone_size: many; cdr3_aa: CSAESVIGSEQYF; cdr3_nt: TGCAGTGCCGAGAGCGTAATTGGTAGCGAGCAGTACTTC
d_call: TRBD2; j_call: TRBJ2-3; v_call: TRBV6-6; clone_size: NA; cdr3_aa: CGSAGGTDTQFF; cdr3_nt: TGTGGTTCAGCGGGGGGGACAGATACGCAGTTTTTT
d_call: NA; j_call: TRBJ2-5; v_call: TRBV10-3; clone_size: few; cdr3_aa: CAISERPGGTEETQYF; cdr3_nt: TGTGCCATCAGTGAACGCCCGGGGGGGACAGAAGAGACCCAGTACTTC
d_call: NA; j_call: TRBJ1-3; v_call: TRBV28; clone_size: NA; cdr3_aa: CASIPAGDSGNTIYF; cdr3_nt: TGTGCCAGCATCCCCGCGGGGGACTCTGGAAACACCATATATTTT